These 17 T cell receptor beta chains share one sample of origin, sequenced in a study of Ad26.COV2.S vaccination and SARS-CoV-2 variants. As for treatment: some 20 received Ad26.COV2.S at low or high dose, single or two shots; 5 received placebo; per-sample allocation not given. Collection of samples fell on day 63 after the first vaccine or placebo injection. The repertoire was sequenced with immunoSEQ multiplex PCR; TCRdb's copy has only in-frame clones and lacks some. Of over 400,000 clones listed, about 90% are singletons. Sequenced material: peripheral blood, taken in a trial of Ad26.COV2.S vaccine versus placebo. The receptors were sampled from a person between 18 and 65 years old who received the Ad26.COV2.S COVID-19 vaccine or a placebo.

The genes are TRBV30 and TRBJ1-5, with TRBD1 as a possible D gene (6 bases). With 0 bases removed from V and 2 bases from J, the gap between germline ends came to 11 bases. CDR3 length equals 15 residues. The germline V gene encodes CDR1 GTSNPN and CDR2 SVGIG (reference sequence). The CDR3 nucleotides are TGTGCCTGGAGTGTAGTGGACAGACGCAATCAGCCCCAGCATTTT. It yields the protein CAWSVVDRRNQPQHF.

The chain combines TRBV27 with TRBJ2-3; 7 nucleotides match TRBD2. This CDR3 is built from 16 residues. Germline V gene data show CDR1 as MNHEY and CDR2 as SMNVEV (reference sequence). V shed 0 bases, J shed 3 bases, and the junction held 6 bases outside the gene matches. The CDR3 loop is CASSLSGGLGTDTQYF. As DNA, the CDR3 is TGTGCCAGCAGTTTATCGGGTGGACTAGGGACAGATACGCAGTATTTT.

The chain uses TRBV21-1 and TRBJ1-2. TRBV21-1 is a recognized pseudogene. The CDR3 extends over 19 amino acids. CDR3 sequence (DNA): TGTGCCAGCAGCAAATTCTCCAATCTTGACGAGGTCTGGACCTATGGCTACACCTTC. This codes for CASSKFSNLDEVWTYGYTF.

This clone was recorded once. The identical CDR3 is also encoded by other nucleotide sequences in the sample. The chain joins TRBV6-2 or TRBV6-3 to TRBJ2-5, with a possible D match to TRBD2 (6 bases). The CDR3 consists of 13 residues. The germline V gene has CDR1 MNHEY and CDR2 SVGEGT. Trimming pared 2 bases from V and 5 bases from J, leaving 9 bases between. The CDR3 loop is CASSYRRGETQYF. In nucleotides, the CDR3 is TGTGCCAGCAGTTACAGGAGGGGTGAGACCCAGTACTTC.

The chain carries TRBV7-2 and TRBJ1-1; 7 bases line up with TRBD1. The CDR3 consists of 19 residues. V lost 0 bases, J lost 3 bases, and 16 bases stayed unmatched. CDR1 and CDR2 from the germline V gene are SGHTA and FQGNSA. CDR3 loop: CASSLARKKITGDDTEAFF. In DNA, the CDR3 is TGTGCCAGCAGCTTAGCCCGGAAAAAGATAACAGGGGATGACACTGAAGCTTTCTTT.

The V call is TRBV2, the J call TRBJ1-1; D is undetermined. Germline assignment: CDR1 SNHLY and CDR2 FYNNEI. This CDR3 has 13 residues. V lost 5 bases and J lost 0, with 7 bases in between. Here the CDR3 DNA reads TGTGCCAGCAGTAGGGAGATGAACACTGAAGCTTTCTTT. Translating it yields CASSREMNTEAFF.

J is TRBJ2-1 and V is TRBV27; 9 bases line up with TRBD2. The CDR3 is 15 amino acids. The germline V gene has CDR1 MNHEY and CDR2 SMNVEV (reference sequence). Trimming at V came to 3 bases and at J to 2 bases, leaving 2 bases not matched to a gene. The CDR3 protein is CASSLLAGAYNEQFF. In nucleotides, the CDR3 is TGTGCCAGCAGTTTGTTAGCGGGGGCCTACAATGAGCAGTTCTTC.

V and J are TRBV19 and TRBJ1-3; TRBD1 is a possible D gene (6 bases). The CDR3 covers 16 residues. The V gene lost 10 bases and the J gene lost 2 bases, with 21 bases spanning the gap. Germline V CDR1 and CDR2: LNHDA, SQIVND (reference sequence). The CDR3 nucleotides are TGTGCCACCACAGGGTTGAGTACCGAGGCTGGAAACACCATATATTTT. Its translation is CATTGLSTEAGNTIYF. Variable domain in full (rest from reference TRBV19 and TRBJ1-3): DGGITQSPKYLFRKEGQNVTLSCEQNLNHDAMYWYRQDPGQGLRLIYYSQIVNDFQKGDIAEGYSVSREKKESFPLTVTSAQKNPTAFYLCATTGLSTEAGNTIYFGEGSWLTVV.

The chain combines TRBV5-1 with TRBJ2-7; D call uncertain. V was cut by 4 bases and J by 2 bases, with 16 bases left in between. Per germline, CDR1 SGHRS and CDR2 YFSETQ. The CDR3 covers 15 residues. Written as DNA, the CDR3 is TGCGCCAGCAGCAAGGAATTTGGACGGACCTACGAGCAGTACTTC. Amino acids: CASSKEFGRTYEQYF.

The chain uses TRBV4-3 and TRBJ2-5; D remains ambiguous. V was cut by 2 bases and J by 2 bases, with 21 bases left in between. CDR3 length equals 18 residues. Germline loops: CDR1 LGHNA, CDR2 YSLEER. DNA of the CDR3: TGCGCCAGCAGCCAATCCCGTGGTCGATCGAGTGTTCAAGAGACCCAGTACTTC. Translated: CASSQSRGRSSVQETQYF.

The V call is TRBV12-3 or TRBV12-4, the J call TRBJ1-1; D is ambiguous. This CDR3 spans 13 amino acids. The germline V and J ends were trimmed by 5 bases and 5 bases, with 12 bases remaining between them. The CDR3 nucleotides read TGTGCCAGCAGTCCGGTCCCGGGGACTGAAGCTTTCTTT. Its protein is CASSPVPGTEAFF.

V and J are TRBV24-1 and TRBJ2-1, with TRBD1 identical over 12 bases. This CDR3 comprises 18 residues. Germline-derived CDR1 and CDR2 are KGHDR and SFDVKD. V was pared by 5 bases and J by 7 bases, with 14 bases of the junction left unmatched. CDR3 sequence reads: CATSAPAGDRGLRNEQFF. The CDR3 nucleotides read TGTGCCACCAGTGCCCCTGCGGGGGACAGGGGGCTTCGAAATGAGCAGTTCTTC.

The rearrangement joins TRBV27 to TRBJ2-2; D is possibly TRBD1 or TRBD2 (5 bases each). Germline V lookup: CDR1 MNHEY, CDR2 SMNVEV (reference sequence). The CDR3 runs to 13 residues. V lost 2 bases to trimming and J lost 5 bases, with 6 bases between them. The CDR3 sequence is CASSLEGTGELFF. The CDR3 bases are TGTGCCAGCAGTTTAGAGGGGACCGGGGAGCTGTTTTTT.

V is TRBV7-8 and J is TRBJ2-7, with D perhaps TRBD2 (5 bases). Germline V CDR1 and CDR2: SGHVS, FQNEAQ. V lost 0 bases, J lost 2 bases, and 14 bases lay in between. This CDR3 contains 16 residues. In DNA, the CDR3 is TGTGCCAGCAGCTTAGCCCCTGAAGGAGGTACCTACGAGCAGTACTTC. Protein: CASSLAPEGGTYEQYF.

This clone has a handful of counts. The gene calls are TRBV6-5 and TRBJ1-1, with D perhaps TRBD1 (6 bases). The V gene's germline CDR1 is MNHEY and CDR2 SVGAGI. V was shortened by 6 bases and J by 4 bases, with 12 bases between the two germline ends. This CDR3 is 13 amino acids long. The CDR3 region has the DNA TGTGCCAGCAGCCTCCTAGGGGGCACTGAAGCTTTCTTT. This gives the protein CASSLLGGTEAFF.

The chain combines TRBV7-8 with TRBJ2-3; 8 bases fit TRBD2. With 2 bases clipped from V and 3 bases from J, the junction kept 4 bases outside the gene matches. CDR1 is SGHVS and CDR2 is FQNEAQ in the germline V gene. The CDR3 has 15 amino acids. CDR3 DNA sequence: TGTGCCAGCAGCTTACTCAGCGGGGGAACAGATACGCAGTATTTT. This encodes CASSLLSGGTDTQYF.

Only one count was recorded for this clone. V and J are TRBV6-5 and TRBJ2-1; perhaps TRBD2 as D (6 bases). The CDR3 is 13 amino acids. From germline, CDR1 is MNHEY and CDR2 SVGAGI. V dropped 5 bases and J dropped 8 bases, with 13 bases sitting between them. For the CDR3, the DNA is TGTGCCAGCAGTATAACTAGCTCATATGAGCAGTTCTTC. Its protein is CASSITSSYEQFF.